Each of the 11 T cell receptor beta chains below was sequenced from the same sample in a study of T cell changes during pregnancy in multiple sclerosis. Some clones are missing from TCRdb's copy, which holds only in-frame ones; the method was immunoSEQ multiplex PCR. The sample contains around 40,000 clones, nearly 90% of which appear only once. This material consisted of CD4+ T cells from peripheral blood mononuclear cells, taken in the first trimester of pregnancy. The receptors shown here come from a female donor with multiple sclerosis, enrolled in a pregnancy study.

CDR3 DNA sequence: TGTGCCAGCAGTGATACAGGGGGCCATGGCTACACCTTC. It is translated as CASSDTGGHGYTF. V and J are TRBV6-1 and TRBJ1-2; 9 positions match TRBD1. Germline V gives CDR1 MNHNS, CDR2 SASEGT. V was pared by 3 bases and J by 6 bases, with 2 bases of the junction left unmatched. The CDR3 contains 13 residues.

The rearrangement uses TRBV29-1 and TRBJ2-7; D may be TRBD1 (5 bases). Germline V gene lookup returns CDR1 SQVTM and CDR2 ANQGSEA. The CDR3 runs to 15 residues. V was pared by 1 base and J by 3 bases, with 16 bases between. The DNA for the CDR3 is TGCAGCGTTGAAGTTGGGGCAGGGATTGGCTACGAGCAGTACTTC. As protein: CSVEVGAGIGYEQYF.

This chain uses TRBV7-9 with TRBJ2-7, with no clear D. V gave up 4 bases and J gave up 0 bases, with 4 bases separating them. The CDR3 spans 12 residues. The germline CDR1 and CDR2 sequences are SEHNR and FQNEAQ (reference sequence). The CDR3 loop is CASSSSSYEQYF. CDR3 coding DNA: TGTGCCAGCAGCTCGAGCTCCTACGAGCAGTACTTC.

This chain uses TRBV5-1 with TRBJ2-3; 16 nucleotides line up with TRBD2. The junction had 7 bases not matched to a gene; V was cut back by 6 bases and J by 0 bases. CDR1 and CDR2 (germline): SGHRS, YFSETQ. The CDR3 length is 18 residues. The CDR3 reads CASKGLAGGSGSTDTQYF. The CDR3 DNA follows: TGCGCCAGCAAGGGACTAGCGGGAGGGTCTGGGAGCACAGATACGCAGTATTTT.

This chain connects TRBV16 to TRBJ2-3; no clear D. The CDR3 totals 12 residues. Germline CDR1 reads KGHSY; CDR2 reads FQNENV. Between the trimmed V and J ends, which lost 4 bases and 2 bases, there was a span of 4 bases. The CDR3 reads CASSLYTDTQYF. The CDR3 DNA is TGTGCCAGCAGCCTCTACACAGATACGCAGTATTTT. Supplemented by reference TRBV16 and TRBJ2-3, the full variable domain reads GEEVAQTPKHLVRGEGQKAKLYCAPIKGHSYVFWYQQVLKNEFKFLISFQNENVFDETGMPKERFSAKCLPNSPCSLEIQATKLEDSAVYFCASSLYTDTQYFGPGTRLTVL.

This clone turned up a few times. CDR3: CASSSTGDQYF. The CDR3 DNA is TGTGCCAGCAGTTCGACAGGGGACCAGTACTTC. This chain connects TRBV6-1 to TRBJ2-5, with 8 bases identical to TRBD1. V trimming: 5 bases; J trimming: 10 bases; junction bases outside the gene matches: 3. The CDR3 is made up of 11 amino acids. Germline loops: CDR1 MNHNS, CDR2 SASEGT.

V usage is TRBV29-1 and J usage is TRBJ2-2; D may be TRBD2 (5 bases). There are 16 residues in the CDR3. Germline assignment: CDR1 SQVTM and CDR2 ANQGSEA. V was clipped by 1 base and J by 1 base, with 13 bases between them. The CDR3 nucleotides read TGCAGCGTTGAAGGGGTTGGAGGACTGAACACCGGGGAGCTGTTTTTT. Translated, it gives CSVEGVGGLNTGELFF.

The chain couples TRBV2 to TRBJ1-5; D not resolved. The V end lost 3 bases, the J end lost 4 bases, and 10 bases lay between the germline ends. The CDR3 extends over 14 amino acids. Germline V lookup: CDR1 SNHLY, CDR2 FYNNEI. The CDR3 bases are TGTGCCAGCAGTGAGAGGTTGCAGAATCAGCCCCAGCATTTT. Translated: CASSERLQNQPQHF.

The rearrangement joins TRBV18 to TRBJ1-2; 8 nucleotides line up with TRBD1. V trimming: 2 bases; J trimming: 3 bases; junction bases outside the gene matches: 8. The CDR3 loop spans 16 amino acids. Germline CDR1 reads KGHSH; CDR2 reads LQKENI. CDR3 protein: CASSPDSGGADYGYTF. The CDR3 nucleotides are TGTGCCAGCTCACCAGACTCAGGGGGCGCGGACTATGGCTACACCTTC.

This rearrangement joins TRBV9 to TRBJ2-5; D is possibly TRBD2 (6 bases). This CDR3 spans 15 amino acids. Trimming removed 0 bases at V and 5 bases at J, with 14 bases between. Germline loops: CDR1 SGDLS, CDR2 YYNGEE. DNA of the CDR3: TGTGCCAGCAGCGTAGCTGGCGGGGTGCGGGAGACCCAGTACTTC. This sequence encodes CASSVAGGVRETQYF.

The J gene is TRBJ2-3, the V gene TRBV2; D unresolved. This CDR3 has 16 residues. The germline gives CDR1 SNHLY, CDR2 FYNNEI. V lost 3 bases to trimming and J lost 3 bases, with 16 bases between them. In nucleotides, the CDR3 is TGTGCCAGCAGTGATGAGACTTTACGCCCGACAGATACGCAGTATTTT. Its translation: CASSDETLRPTDTQYF.